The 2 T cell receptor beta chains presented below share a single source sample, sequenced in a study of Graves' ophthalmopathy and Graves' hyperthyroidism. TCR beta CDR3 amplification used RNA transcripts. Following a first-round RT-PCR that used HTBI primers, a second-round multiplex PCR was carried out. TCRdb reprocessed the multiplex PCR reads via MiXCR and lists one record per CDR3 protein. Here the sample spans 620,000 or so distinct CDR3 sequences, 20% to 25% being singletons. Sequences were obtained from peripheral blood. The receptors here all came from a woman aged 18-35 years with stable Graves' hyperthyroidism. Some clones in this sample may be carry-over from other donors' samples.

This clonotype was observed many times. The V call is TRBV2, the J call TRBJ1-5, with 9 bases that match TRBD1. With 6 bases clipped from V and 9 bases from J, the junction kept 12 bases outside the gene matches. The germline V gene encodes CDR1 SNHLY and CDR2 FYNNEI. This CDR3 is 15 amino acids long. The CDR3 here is CASRGGQGQGRPQHF. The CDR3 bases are TGTGCCAGCAGGGGTGGACAGGGACAGGGCCGGCCCCAGCATTTT.

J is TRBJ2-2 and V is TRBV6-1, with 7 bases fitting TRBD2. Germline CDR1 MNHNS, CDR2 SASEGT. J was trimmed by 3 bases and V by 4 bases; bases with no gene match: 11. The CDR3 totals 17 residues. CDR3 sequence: CASSAFLAGGYTGELFF. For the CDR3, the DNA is TGTGCCAGCAGTGCTTTTTTAGCGGGCGGTTACACCGGGGAGCTGTTTTTT.